One sample yielded the 5 T cell receptor beta chains listed below, sequenced in a study of T-cell memory formation after mild COVID-19. TCRdb reprocessed the 5' RACE reads with MiXCR, giving one entry per CDR3 protein. This table has roughly 560,000 distinct CDR3 sequences, about a fifth appearing once. Sequenced material: PBMCs or a T cell subset sorted from them (not recorded which). The receptors come from an adult woman who had mild COVID-19 (a few samples of this study predate the infection). Cell type and time point are not known.

The V gene is TRBV5-6, the J gene TRBJ1-2; possible D gene TRBD1, 5 bases. CDR3 size: 13 residues. V lost 4 bases to trimming and J lost 4 bases, with 11 bases between them. Per the germline V gene, CDR1 is SGHDT and CDR2 is YYEEEE. The CDR3 DNA sequence: TGTGCCAGCAGCCTGACAGCTACCTATGGCTACACCTTC. Protein: CASSLTATYGYTF.

This clonotype was seen a few times. The V call is TRBV7-8, the J call TRBJ2-7; 9 bases agree with TRBD1. Per the germline V gene, CDR1 is SGHVS and CDR2 is FQNEAQ. The V gene end was trimmed by 5 bases and the J gene end by 0 bases; junction bases not matched to a gene: 5. This CDR3 has 15 amino acids. CDR3 coding DNA: TGTGCCAGCAGCCCGACGACAGGGGGCTCCTACGAGCAGTACTTC. Translating it yields CASSPTTGGSYEQYF.

The chain joins TRBV18 to TRBJ1-1; TRBD1 might be the D (5 bases). This CDR3 contains 15 residues. Trimming stripped 2 bases from V and 0 bases from J, with 10 bases between. The germline gives CDR1 KGHSH, CDR2 LQKENI. This CDR3 reads CASSPITGLNTEAFF. CDR3 sequence (DNA): TGTGCCAGCTCACCAATTACGGGGCTGAACACTGAAGCTTTCTTT.

This clonotype was counted a few times. The chain has TRBV27 and TRBJ1-3; a possible D gene is TRBD1 (5 bases). V was shortened by 3 bases and J by 4 bases, with 10 bases between the two germline ends. The CDR3 consists of 14 residues. The germline V gene has CDR1 MNHEY and CDR2 SMNVEV (reference sequence). The CDR3 DNA sequence: TGTGCCAGCAGTTTCGGGGGTGGAGGAAACACCATATATTTT. Protein product: CASSFGGGGNTIYF.

The V and J genes are TRBV24-1 and TRBJ2-1; weak D call: TRBD1 (6 bases). Germline assignment: CDR1 KGHDR and CDR2 SFDVKD. This CDR3 spans 13 amino acids. V was cut by 7 bases and J by 8 bases, with 14 bases left in between. In nucleotides, the CDR3 is TGTGCCACCAGCACCAACTACAGGGATGAGCAGTTCTTC. Its protein is CATSTNYRDEQFF.